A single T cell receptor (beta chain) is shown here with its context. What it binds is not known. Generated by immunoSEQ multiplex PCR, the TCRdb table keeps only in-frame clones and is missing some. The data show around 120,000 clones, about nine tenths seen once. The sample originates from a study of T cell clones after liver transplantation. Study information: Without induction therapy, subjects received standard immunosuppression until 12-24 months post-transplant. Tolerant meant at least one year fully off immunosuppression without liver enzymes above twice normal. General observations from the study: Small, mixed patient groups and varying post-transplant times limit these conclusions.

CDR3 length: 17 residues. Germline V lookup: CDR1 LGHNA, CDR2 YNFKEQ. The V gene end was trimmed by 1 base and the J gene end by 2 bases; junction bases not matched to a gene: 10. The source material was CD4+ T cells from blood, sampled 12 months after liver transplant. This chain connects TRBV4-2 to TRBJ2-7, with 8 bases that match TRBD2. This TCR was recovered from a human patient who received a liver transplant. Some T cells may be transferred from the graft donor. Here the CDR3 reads CASSQGKRTSPTYEQYF. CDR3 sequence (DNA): TGTGCCAGCAGCCAAGGAAAGAGGACTAGCCCAACCTACGAGCAGTACTTC.